The clone carrying this T cell receptor (beta chain) was seen just once. This table comes from immunoSEQ multiplex PCR, and its TCRdb copy is limited to in-frame clones, with some not included. The sample contains 250,000 or so clones, about 87% of which appear only once. The sample is drawn from a study of blood T cell repertoires in COVID-19. The sequenced sample consisted of PBMCs or T cells enriched from blood (not recorded which). The clonotype comes from a woman aged 45 to 65 who had recovered from COVID-19.

CDR3 region: CASSVGFIGGYYGYTF. The CDR3 nucleotides are TGTGCCAGCAGCGTAGGTTTTATAGGCGGCTACTATGGCTACACCTTC. The rearrangement uses TRBV9 and TRBJ1-2; no definite D call. CDR3 length equals 16 residues. Germline V gives CDR1 SGDLS, CDR2 YYNGEE. Trimming took off 0 bases at V and 3 bases at J, with 15 bases between the two ends.